Reported below is one T cell receptor (beta chain). Its antigen is currently unknown. Generated by immunoSEQ multiplex PCR, the TCRdb table keeps only in-frame clones and is missing some. Among over 70,000 clones listed, nearly 90% were seen once. This sample was taken from a study of OX40 agonist ivuxolimab in advanced cancers. Across the whole study: Melanoma, hepatocellular carcinoma, head and neck or renal cell cancer occurred in dose-escalation patients. Prior anti-PD-1, anti-PD-L1 or anti-CTLA-4 therapy did not bar entry, and about 38% had some.

Study observations and caveats: In general, CD8+ T cells held more expanded clones than CD4+ did, on average.

The CDR3 extends over 15 amino acids. CDR1 and CDR2 (germline): MGHRA, YSYEKL. The germline V and J ends were trimmed by 1 base and 4 bases, with 11 bases remaining between them. This chain connects TRBV4-1 to TRBJ1-3; D is possibly TRBD1 (6 bases). Here the sequenced sample was CD4+ or CD8+ T cells sorted from blood, taken in a trial of the OX40 agonist ivuxolimab. The receptor's source is an adult with an advanced solid tumor such as melanoma, head and neck, liver or kidney cancer. CDR3 coding DNA: TGCGCCAGCAGCCAAGGGGGGGCGCGAGGAAACACCATATATTTT. This codes for CASSQGGARGNTIYF.